This T cell receptor beta chain originates from a study of CD8 T cells in Susac syndrome. A remark on this clonotype: Its antigen is unidentified.

The ends lost 4 bases at V and 2 bases at J; junction bases unmatched: 7. CDR1 and CDR2 (germline): SEHNR, FQNEAQ (reference sequence). The CDR3 sequence is 15 residues long. As controls, healthy donors matched for age and sex were used. TEMRA cells were FACS-enriched, and CD8+ and CD4+ T cells were isolated negatively. Reverse transcription used about 0.45 to 1 ug RNA and random hexamers. Across 54 Vbeta and 13 Jbeta, immunoSEQ multiplex PCR amplified TCR beta CDR3. TCRdb re-analysed the immunoSEQ multiplex PCR reads in MiXCR, keeping a single row per CDR3 protein. The top ten clones hold 0.24% of a sample with fewer than 70,000 distinct CDR3 sequences, 95% of them seen once. Notes on the study in general: The authors acknowledged that their TCR sequencing and HLA analysis involved a relatively small number of individuals.

This chain links TRBV7-9 with TRBJ2-7, with 8 bases aligning to TRBD1. Input material: CD8+ T cells from PBMCs. The source is a human donor in good health. The CDR3 DNA sequence: TGTGCCAGCAGCTATCCCGACAGGGGAGCCTACGAGCAGTACTTC. Its translation: CASSYPDRGAYEQYF.